Below, one T cell receptor (beta chain) is given with its context. TCRdb reanalysed the 5' RACE reads using MiXCR and keeps one entry per CDR3 protein. The sample yields fewer than 50,000 distinct CDR3 sequences, 10% to 15% seen once. The data derive from a study of early T cells in non-severe SARS-CoV-2 infection. Germline CDR1 SGDLS, CDR2 YYNGEE. The CDR3 loop spans 15 amino acids. The germline V and J ends were trimmed by 4 bases and 4 bases, with 15 bases remaining between them. The source of this sequence is an adult who was a healthcare worker with PCR-confirmed SARS-CoV-2 infection or an uninfected control (not recorded which). V gene TRBV9 combines with J gene TRBJ1-3; D not certain. Sequencing was performed on whole blood. CDR3 coding DNA: TGTGCCAGCAGCCCCCGGAGCGATTGGGGAAACACCATATATTTT. This translates into CASSPRSDWGNTIYF.